This is a list of T cell receptor beta chains from one sample in a study of PD-1 blockade in mismatch repair-deficient tumors. Repertoires were generated with immunoSEQ multiplex PCR, while TCRdb's copy carries only in-frame clones and drops some. The table lists about 130,000 clones, around nine tenths of them singletons. Source: peripheral blood, taken 70 to 72 weeks after starting pembrolizumab. These TCRs come from an adult with mismatch repair-deficient cancer. Both conserved end residues are part of each CDR3. The D gene is left open where the match is weak. The size entry is marked missing in some rows and otherwise reads once, few, many or a size class.

V	J	D	size	DNA	CDR3
TRBV27	TRBJ2-5	-	-	TGTGCCAGCAAGACCTGGGCCCAAGAGACCCAGTACTTC	CASKTWAQETQYF
TRBV6-4	TRBJ2-2	-	-	TGTGCCAGCAGTGACTCGTCCGAGACCGGGGAGCTGTTTTTT	CASSDSSETGELFF
TRBV27	TRBJ2-7	TRBD2	-	TGTGCCAGCAGTGTACGGACTAGCGGGACTCGGGAGCAGTACTTC	CASSVRTSGTREQYF
TRBV30	TRBJ2-1	TRBD2	-	TGTGCCTGGAACAGCCTAGCGGAGGCCTACAATGAGCAGTTCTTC	CAWNSLAEAYNEQFF
TRBV30	TRBJ2-3	-	-	TGTGCCTGGAATTCGGGATCAGATACGCAGTATTTT	CAWNSGSDTQYF
TRBV30	TRBJ2-5	TRBD2	-	TGTGCCTGGAGTTGGGGGGGAGGCGCTCAAGAGACCCAGTACTTC	CAWSWGGGAQETQYF
TRBV4-1	TRBJ2-2	TRBD1	-	TGCGCCAGCAGCCAAGGACAGGGCATAGGGGAGCTGTTTTTT	CASSQGQGIGELFF
TRBV5-4	TRBJ2-7	TRBD2	-	TGTGCCAGCAGCCCAGGGACTAGCGGGGGCTACGAGCAGTACTTC	CASSPGTSGGYEQYF
TRBV5-1	TRBJ1-3	-	-	TGCGCCAGCAGCCCGACAGGCGGTGGAAACACCATATATTTT	CASSPTGGGNTIYF
TRBV29-1	TRBJ2-2	TRBD1	-	TGCAGCGTTTCCCGACAGGGGCTCGACACCGGGGAGCTGTTTTTT	CSVSRQGLDTGELFF
TRBV19	TRBJ2-7	-	-	TGTGCCAGTTCCCGTTCCGGCGGCGCCTACGAGCAGTACTTC	CASSRSGGAYEQYF
TRBV30	TRBJ2-7	-	-	TGTGCCTGGAGCGCAGGAACCTACGAGCAGTACTTC	CAWSAGTYEQYF
TRBV2	TRBJ1-5	-	-	TGTGCCAGCAATAGGGGCAATCAGCCCCAGCATTTT	CASNRGNQPQHF
TRBV19	TRBJ1-3	-	-	TGTGCCAGTACGCCGGGATACTCTGGAAACACCATATATTTT	CASTPGYSGNTIYF
TRBV5-1	TRBJ2-3	-	-	TGCGCCAGCAGCTGGGGACTCCGGACCGTCGATTTT	CASSWGLRTVDF
TRBV7-8	TRBJ2-7	TRBD2	-	TGTGCCAGCAGCTCCGGGGGGGGTGGAGGCTACGAGCAGTACTTC	CASSSGGGGGYEQYF
TRBV4-3	TRBJ2-5	TRBD2	-	TGCGCCAGCAGCCCCGGGGCGGCAGCGGGAGAGGAGACCCAGTACTTC	CASSPGAAAGEETQYF
TRBV5-1	TRBJ2-5	-	-	TGCGCCAGCAGCACCCGAAGCGCGGGGCAAGAGACCCAGTACTTC	CASSTRSAGQETQYF
TRBV5-6	TRBJ2-6	-	-	TGTGCCAGCAGCTCAAAGAACTCAGGGTTTTATAGGGCCAACGTCCTGACTTTC	CASSSKNSGFYRANVLTF
TRBV20-1	TRBJ2-2	-	-	TGCAGTGGCCTGGGTCCCGGGGAGCTGTTTTTT	CSGLGPGELFF
TRBV7-9	TRBJ2-3	TRBD2	-	TGTGCCAGCAGCCCTATAGCGGGAGCGGGGGATACGCAGTATTTT	CASSPIAGAGDTQYF
TRBV27	TRBJ1-4	TRBD1	-	TGTGCCAGCAGTTTGACAGGGGGCCGAGATGAAAAACTGTTTTTT	CASSLTGGRDEKLFF
TRBV5-6	TRBJ2-3	-	-	TGTGCCAGCAATAGAAGGGGGGCCACAGATACGCAGTATTTT	CASNRRGATDTQYF
TRBV14	TRBJ2-2	TRBD2	-	TGTGCCAGCAGCCAAGAAGGCTCACTAGCGGGAGGGCCGGCCGGGGAGCTGTTTTTT	CASSQEGSLAGGPAGELFF
TRBV2	TRBJ2-7	TRBD1	-	TGTGCCAGCCAACCGGGACAGGGGTACTACGAGCAGTACTTC	CASQPGQGYYEQYF
TRBV28	TRBJ2-7	-	-	TGTGCCAGCAGCAAACCAGAGGACAGCTACGAGCAGTACTTC	CASSKPEDSYEQYF
TRBV19	TRBJ2-3	-	-	TGTGCCAGTAGTGGGCAGGGGTATCTCACAGATACGCAGTATTTT	CASSGQGYLTDTQYF
TRBV6-5	TRBJ2-3	TRBD2	-	TGTGCCAGCAGAATGCTAGCGGGGGGCACAGATACGCAGTATTTT	CASRMLAGGTDTQYF
TRBV30	TRBJ1-5	TRBD1	-	TGTGCCTGGAGTGTAGGACAGGGGTTTAAGCCCCAGCATTTT	CAWSVGQGFKPQHF
TRBV9	TRBJ2-1	-	-	TGTGCCAGCAGCGTCGGATTTTACAATGAGCAGTTCTTC	CASSVGFYNEQFF
TRBV27	TRBJ2-5	TRBD1	-	TGTGCCAGCAGCCGCCTGAGGACAGGGGGAGTAGAGACCCAGTACTTC	CASSRLRTGGVETQYF
TRBV6-5	TRBJ1-2	TRBD1	-	TGTGCCAGCAGTGAGGGACAGGGCTATGGCTACACCTTC	CASSEGQGYGYTF
TRBV11-2	TRBJ2-5	TRBD2	-	TGTGCCAGCAGCAAAGCGGGCGCGGGAGTTGGAGAGACCCAGTACTTC	CASSKAGAGVGETQYF
TRBV6-5	TRBJ2-1	TRBD1	-	TGTGCCAGCAGTTTCCGGGACAGGGCCTACAATGAGCAGTTCTTC	CASSFRDRAYNEQFF
TRBV27	TRBJ1-2	TRBD1	-	TGTGCCAGCAGCCCCGGACAGGGTAACTATGGCTACACCTTC	CASSPGQGNYGYTF
TRBV10-3	TRBJ1-2	-	-	TGTGCCATCAGTCCCGACCAATATGGCTACACCTTC	CAISPDQYGYTF
TRBV11-3	TRBJ1-2	-	-	TGTGCCAGCAGCACCCACGCATTTAGTGGCTACACCTTC	CASSTHAFSGYTF
TRBV14	TRBJ2-7	TRBD1	-	TGTGCCAGCAGCCAAAGGGGACAGTCCTACGAGCAGTACTTC	CASSQRGQSYEQYF
TRBV9	TRBJ2-3	TRBD2	-	TGTGCCAGCACCATAGCGGGAAGCAGCACAGATACGCAGTATTTT	CASTIAGSSTDTQYF
TRBV7-2	TRBJ2-1	TRBD2	-	TGTGCCAGCAGCTTACAAGCTACGGGGAGGGGTTACAATGAGCAGTTCTTC	CASSLQATGRGYNEQFF
TRBV28	TRBJ2-3	TRBD2	-	TGTGCCAGCAGTCCTCGGACTAGCGGTCTCACAGATACGCAGTATTTT	CASSPRTSGLTDTQYF
TRBV19	TRBJ1-5	-	-	TGTGCCAGTAGTTGGGAGGGGAATCAGCCCCAGCATTTT	CASSWEGNQPQHF
TRBV11-2	TRBJ2-3	TRBD2	-	TGTGCCAGCAGCTTTTTCCTAGCGGGAAGCAGCACAGATACGCAGTATTTT	CASSFFLAGSSTDTQYF
TRBV28	TRBJ2-7	TRBD1	once	TGTGCCAGCAGTTCGGACAGGGTCAACGAGCAGTACTTC	CASSSDRVNEQYF
TRBV30	TRBJ1-1	-	few	TGTGCCTGGAATCTAGTTCTGAACACTGAAGCTTTCTTT	CAWNLVLNTEAFF
TRBV4-1	TRBJ2-2	-	-	TGCGCCAGCAGCCAAGTACACCTGAGGAACACCGGGGAGCTGTTTTTT	CASSQVHLRNTGELFF
TRBV4-3	TRBJ2-7	-	once	TGCGCCAGCAGCCATGCCCACGGGGCGTACGAGCAGTACTTC	CASSHAHGAYEQYF
TRBV28	TRBJ2-3	-	-	TGTGCCAGCAGTTTTGAAGGACCCGTCACAGATACGCAGTATTTT	CASSFEGPVTDTQYF
TRBV27	TRBJ2-1	TRBD2	-	TGTGCCAGCAGTTTAACTAGCGGGAGATACAATGAGCAGTTCTTC	CASSLTSGRYNEQFF